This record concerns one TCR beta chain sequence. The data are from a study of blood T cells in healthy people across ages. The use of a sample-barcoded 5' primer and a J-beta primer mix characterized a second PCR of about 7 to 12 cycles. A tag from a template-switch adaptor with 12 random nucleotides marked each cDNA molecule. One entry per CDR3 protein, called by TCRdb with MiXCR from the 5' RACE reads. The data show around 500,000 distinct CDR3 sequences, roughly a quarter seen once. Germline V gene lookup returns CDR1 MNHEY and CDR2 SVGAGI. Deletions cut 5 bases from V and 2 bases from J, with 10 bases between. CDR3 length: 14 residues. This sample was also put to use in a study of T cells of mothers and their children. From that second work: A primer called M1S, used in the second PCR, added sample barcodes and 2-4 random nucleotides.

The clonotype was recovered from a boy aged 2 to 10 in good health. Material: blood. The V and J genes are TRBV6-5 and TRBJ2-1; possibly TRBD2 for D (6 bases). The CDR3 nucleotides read TGTGCCAGCAGTCCCGGGAGTACCTACAATGAGCAGTTCTTC. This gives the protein CASSPGSTYNEQFF.